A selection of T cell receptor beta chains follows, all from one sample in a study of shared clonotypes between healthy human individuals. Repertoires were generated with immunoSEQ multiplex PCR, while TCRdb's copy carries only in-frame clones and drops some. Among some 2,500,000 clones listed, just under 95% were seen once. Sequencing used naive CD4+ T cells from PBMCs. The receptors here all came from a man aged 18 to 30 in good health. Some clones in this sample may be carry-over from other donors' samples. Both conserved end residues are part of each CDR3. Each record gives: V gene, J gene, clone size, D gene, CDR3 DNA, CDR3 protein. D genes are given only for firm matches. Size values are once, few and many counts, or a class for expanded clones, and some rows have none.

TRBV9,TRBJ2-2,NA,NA,TGTGCCAGCAGCGTCCAGGGCACCGGGGAGCTGTTTTTT,CASSVQGTGELFF
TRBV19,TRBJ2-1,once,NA,TGTGCCAGTAGTGTAGGACTGGTCTACAATGAGCAGTTCTTC,CASSVGLVYNEQFF
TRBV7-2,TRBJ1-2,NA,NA,TGTGCCAGCAGCTTAGCCCGCGGGGCAGTAGACTATGGCTACACCTTC,CASSLARGAVDYGYTF
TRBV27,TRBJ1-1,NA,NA,TGTGCCAGCAGTACCAGGACGGTAGCTTTCTTT,CASSTRTVAFF
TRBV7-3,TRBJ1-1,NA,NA,TGTGCCAGCAGCTTAAGCCGGGACGATACTGAAGCTTTCTTT,CASSLSRDDTEAFF
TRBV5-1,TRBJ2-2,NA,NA,TGCGCCAGCAGCTTGGCCGCATTAGGGACCGGGGAGCTGTTTTTT,CASSLAALGTGELFF
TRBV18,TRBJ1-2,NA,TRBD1,TGTGCCAGCTCACCAAACACAGGGGATCAGGGTGGCTACACCTTC,CASSPNTGDQGGYTF
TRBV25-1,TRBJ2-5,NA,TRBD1,TGTGCCAGCAGTATAACAGGGGGCGCGGGGCAAGAGACCCAGTACTTC,CASSITGGAGQETQYF
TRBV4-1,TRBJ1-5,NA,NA,TGCGCCAGCAGCCGAACAGGGAATCAGCCCCAGCATTTT,CASSRTGNQPQHF
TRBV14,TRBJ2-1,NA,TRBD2,TGTGCCAGCAGCCAAGGGGGACTAGCGGGAACGTATGAGCAGTTCTTC,CASSQGGLAGTYEQFF
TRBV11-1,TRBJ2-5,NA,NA,TGTGCCAGCAGCGCGGGACAGCGGGAGACCCAGTACTTC,CASSAGQRETQYF
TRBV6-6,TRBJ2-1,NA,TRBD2,TGTGCCAGCAGCTCCTTGGGACTATACAATGAGCAGTTCTTC,CASSSLGLYNEQFF
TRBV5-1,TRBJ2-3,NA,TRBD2,TGCGCCAGCAAGAGGACTAGCGGAACCACAGATACGCAGTATTTT,CASKRTSGTTDTQYF
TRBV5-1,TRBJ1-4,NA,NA,TGCGCCAGCAGCTTTCGGGTGGCTAATGAAAAACTGTTTTTT,CASSFRVANEKLFF
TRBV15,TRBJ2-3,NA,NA,TGTGCCACCAGCAGAGATCCGGGCGATACGCAGTATTTT,CATSRDPGDTQYF
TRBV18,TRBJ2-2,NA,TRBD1,TGTGCCAGCTCACCCCTCCCAGGGGGGAACACCGGGGAGCTGTTTTTT,CASSPLPGGNTGELFF
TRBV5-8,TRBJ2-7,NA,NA,TGTGCCAGCAGCTTGGGACAGCCAACCACCTACGAGCAGTACTTC,CASSLGQPTTYEQYF
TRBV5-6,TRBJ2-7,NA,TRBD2,TGTGCCAGCAGCCTCAGACAGCGGGGTGAGCAGTACTTC,CASSLRQRGEQYF
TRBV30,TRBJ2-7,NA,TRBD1,TGTGCCGCTCGGGACAGTCCCTACGAGCAGTACTTC,CAARDSPYEQYF
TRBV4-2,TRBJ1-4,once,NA,TGTGCCAGCAGCCAAGGTACAGGACCAAATGAAAAACTGTTTTTT,CASSQGTGPNEKLFF
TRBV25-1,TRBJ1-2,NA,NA,TGTGCCAGCAGTGAATATATAGGGACCCCCTATGGCTACACCTTC,CASSEYIGTPYGYTF
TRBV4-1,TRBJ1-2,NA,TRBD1,TGCGCCAGCAGCCAACCCCGACAGGGTTCTAACTATGGCTACACCTTC,CASSQPRQGSNYGYTF
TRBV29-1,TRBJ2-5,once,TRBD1,TGCAGCGTTTTCGACAGGGATAGAGAGACCCAGTACTTC,CSVFDRDRETQYF
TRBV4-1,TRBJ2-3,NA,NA,TGCGCCAGCAGCCCCACCCCCACTGCCAGACGTACGCAGTATTTT,CASSPTPTARRTQYF
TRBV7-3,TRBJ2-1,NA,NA,TGTGCCAGCAGTCGCCTAGGGGGGGCCTACAATGAGCAGTTCTTC,CASSRLGGAYNEQFF
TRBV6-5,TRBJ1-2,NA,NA,TGTGCCAGCAGTTACCTGGTGGCACCTCTTGGTGGCTACACCTTC,CASSYLVAPLGGYTF